The next 32 T cell receptor beta chains were all read from a single sample in a study of a mutant IDH1 vaccine in newly diagnosed glioma. What these receptors recognize is not known. Method: immunoSEQ multiplex PCR; TCRdb's copy keeps in-frame clones and lacks some. This sample yields 60,000 or so clones, of which approximately 80% are seen a single time; about 4.6% belongs to the top ten. Specified time point: week 35, safety follow-up. Doses comprised 300 ug of mutant IDH1 20-mer peptide each, plus topical imiquimod. The material sequenced was PBMCs, taken from a glioma patient whose treatment included an IDH1 peptide vaccine. The origin of the receptors is a man between 25 and 39 years old with glioma.

The chain employs TRBV6-5 and TRBJ1-2; 7 nucleotides agree with TRBD1. The CDR3 contains 13 residues. V lost 2 bases to trimming and J lost 4 bases; unmatched junction nucleotides: 1. Germline assignment: CDR1 MNHEY and CDR2 SVGAGI. The CDR3 DNA sequence: TGTGCCAGCAGTTACGCAGGGGGCTATGGCTACACCTTC. Its translation is CASSYAGGYGYTF.

This clone was seen a few times. CDR3 amino acids: CASSRVNTEAFF. Written as DNA, the CDR3 is TGTGCCAGCAGCCGGGTGAACACTGAAGCTTTCTTT. This chain joins TRBV7-9 and TRBJ1-1; no definite D call. This CDR3 has 12 residues. The ends were cut back, 5 bases at V and 0 bases at J, with 4 bases in the middle. Germline CDR1 SEHNR, CDR2 FQNEAQ (reference sequence).

The chain joins TRBV2 to TRBJ2-3; a possible D gene is TRBD1 (6 bases). CDR1 and CDR2 from the germline V gene are SNHLY and FYNNEI. The CDR3 length is 15 residues. Trimming stripped 9 bases from V and 2 bases from J, with 18 bases between. In DNA form, the CDR3 reads TGTGCCAGGGGGGCTGGACTCATTTCCACAGATACGCAGTATTTT. Encoded protein: CARGAGLISTDTQYF.

The chain joins TRBV21-1 to TRBJ1-4. TRBV21-1 is a pseudogene. CDR3 length: 14 amino acids. The CDR3 reads CASIPGRLNEKLFF. DNA of the CDR3: TGTGCCAGCATTCCGGGACGGCTTAATGAAAAACTGTTTTTT.

J is TRBJ1-3 and V is TRBV19; D not resolved. Germline-derived CDR1 and CDR2 are LNHDA and SQIVND (reference sequence). V lost 3 bases and J lost 2, with 11 bases in between. The CDR3 has 15 amino acids. The CDR3 loop is CASSMTRRPGNTIYF. The DNA of the CDR3 is TGTGCCAGTAGTATGACCAGGAGGCCTGGAAACACCATATATTTT.

V usage is TRBV27 and J usage is TRBJ1-6; the D is unclear. This CDR3 spans 17 amino acids. Germline CDR1 MNHEY, CDR2 SMNVEV (reference sequence). Trimming took off 3 bases at V and 0 bases at J, with 12 bases between the two ends. CDR3 amino acids: CASSFHSTSSYNSPLHF. The CDR3, as DNA: TGTGCCAGCAGTTTTCACAGTACTAGCTCCTATAATTCACCCCTCCACTTT.

This clone was seen a single time. The chain joins TRBV10-1 to TRBJ2-2, with a possible D match to TRBD2 (6 bases). V lost 5 bases to trimming and J lost 6 bases, with 10 bases between them. The CDR3 loop spans 13 amino acids. Germline CDR1 reads WNHNN; CDR2 reads SYGVQD (reference sequence). The CDR3 DNA reads as TGCGCCAGCAGTCTCGGGAGCCCCGGGGAGCTGTTTTTT. Protein sequence: CASSLGSPGELFF.

The rearrangement uses TRBV28 and TRBJ2-2, with unresolved D. Looked up from germline, CDR1 is MDHEN and CDR2 is SYDVKM. V was clipped by 7 bases and J by 0 bases, with 3 bases between them. This CDR3 comprises 12 residues. CDR3 amino acids: CASNTNTGELFF. CDR3 DNA sequence: TGTGCCAGCAATACGAACACCGGGGAGCTGTTTTTT. The variable domain in full, completed from reference TRBV28 and TRBJ2-2, reads DVKVTQSSRYLVKRTGEKVFLECVQDMDHENMFWYRQDPGLGLRLIYFSYDVKMKEKGDIPEGYSVSREKKERFSLILESASTNQTSMYLCASNTNTGELFFGEGSRLTVL.

The chain joins TRBV5-4 to TRBJ1-2, with 7 nucleotides matching TRBD1. The CDR3 is 13 residues long. V shed 5 bases, J shed 2 bases, and the junction held 3 bases outside the gene matches. The germline V gene encodes CDR1 SGHNT and CDR2 YYREEE (reference sequence). CDR3 nucleotides: TGTGCCAGCAGGAGACAGGGAAACTATGGCTACACCTTC. Amino acid sequence: CASRRQGNYGYTF. Using reference TRBV5-4 and TRBJ1-2 for the parts outside the CDR3, the full variable domain is ETGVTQSPTHLIKTRGQQVTLRCSSQSGHNTVSWYQQALGQGPQFIFQYYREEENGRGNFPPRFSGLQFPNYSSELNVNALELDDSALYLCASRRQGNYGYTFGSGTRLTVV.

V and J are TRBV7-9 and TRBJ1-5; D ambiguous. Germline V lookup: CDR1 SEHNR, CDR2 FQNEAQ (reference sequence). The CDR3 totals 13 residues. Between the trimmed V and J ends, which lost 2 bases and 3 bases, there was a span of 5 bases. The DNA of the CDR3 is TGTGCCAGCAGCTTAACGGTCAATCAGCCCCAGCATTTT. Translated: CASSLTVNQPQHF.

Here the CDR3 reads CASRGGTSPEQYF. For the CDR3, the DNA is TGTGCCAGCCGGGGAGGGACTAGCCCCGAGCAGTACTTC. The gene calls are TRBV2 and TRBJ2-7; TRBD2 aligns across 9 bases. The germline CDR1 and CDR2 sequences are SNHLY and FYNNEI. With 8 bases clipped from V and 6 bases from J, the junction kept 8 bases outside the gene matches. The CDR3 runs to 13 residues.

The rearrangement joins TRBV11-1 to TRBJ2-2; D uncertain. Germline CDR1 is SGHAT and CDR2 is FQDESV (reference sequence). With 3 bases removed from V and 6 bases from J, the gap between germline ends came to 8 bases. The CDR3 is 13 residues long. As DNA, the CDR3 is TGTGCCAGCAGCTTTGTTGTTCCCGGGGAGCTGTTTTTT. Translation: CASSFVVPGELFF.

This clone has only a few counts. This chain links TRBV19 with TRBJ1-1, with D perhaps matching TRBD1 (6 bases). With 3 bases removed from V and 4 bases from J, the gap between germline ends came to 15 bases. CDR3 length: 15 amino acids. Germline V gene sequence: CDR1 LNHDA, CDR2 SQIVND (reference sequence). CDR3 sequence (DNA): TGTGCCAGTAGTATTCGGGGGCAGGGGAGCACTGAAGCTTTCTTT. Translated: CASSIRGQGSTEAFF.

V gene TRBV5-4 combines with J gene TRBJ2-7; D is unclear. V was pared by 4 bases and J by 2 bases, with 10 bases between. This CDR3 contains 13 residues. Germline CDR1 SGHNT, CDR2 YYREEE (reference sequence). CDR3 nucleotides: TGTGCCAGCAGCGACGGTAGTCCCTACGAGCAGTACTTC. This sequence encodes CASSDGSPYEQYF.

The chain uses TRBV5-4 and TRBJ2-1; no definite D call. The CDR3 is made up of 15 amino acids. CDR1 and CDR2 from the germline V gene are SGHNT and YYREEE (reference sequence). Trimming stripped 0 bases from V and 2 bases from J, with 9 bases between. DNA for the CDR3: TGTGCCAGCAGCTTGGATTGGTCCACCTACAATGAGCAGTTCTTC. This sequence encodes CASSLDWSTYNEQFF.

V is TRBV7-8 and J is TRBJ1-4; TRBD1 might be the D (6 bases). The CDR3 totals 15 residues. Trimming shortened V by 3 bases and J by 8 bases, and 16 bases separated the two germline ends. Germline assignment: CDR1 SGHVS and CDR2 FQNEAQ. The CDR3 DNA sequence: TGTGCCAGCAGCTTCGACAGGCTACCACGAGAAAAACTGTTTTTT. This gives the protein CASSFDRLPREKLFF.

The rearrangement links TRBV5-1 to TRBJ2-3, with 9 bases aligning to TRBD2. The CDR3 runs to 17 residues. Germline V gene lookup returns CDR1 SGHRS and CDR2 YFSETQ. Trimming took 4 bases from V and 2 from J; bases not matched to a gene: 11. The CDR3 loop reads CASSPGSGLALTDTQYF. DNA of the CDR3: TGCGCCAGCAGCCCCGGGTCGGGACTAGCTCTCACAGATACGCAGTATTTT. Supplemented by reference TRBV5-1 and TRBJ2-3, the full variable domain reads KAGVTQTPRYLIKTRGQQVTLSCSPISGHRSVSWYQQTPGQGLQFLFEYFSETQRNKGNFPGRFSGRQFSNSRSEMNVSTLELGDSALYLCASSPGSGLALTDTQYFGPGTRLTVL.

The rearrangement uses TRBV29-1 and TRBJ2-7, with 7 bases matching TRBD1. J gave up 2 bases and V 3 bases, and 7 bases lay outside the gene matches. This CDR3 is 14 amino acids long. Germline V gene data show CDR1 as SQVTM and CDR2 as ANQGSEA. CDR3 protein: CSVEEGRGTYEQYF. DNA of the CDR3: TGCAGCGTTGAGGAAGGCAGGGGGACCTACGAGCAGTACTTC.

The chain joins TRBV5-1 to TRBJ2-3; D is possibly TRBD1 (6 bases). V was cut by 0 bases and J by 1 base, with 9 bases left in between. CDR1 and CDR2 from the germline V gene are SGHRS and YFSETQ. CDR3 length: 15 residues. The CDR3 is CASSLVPGGTDTQYF. The CDR3 DNA reads TGCGCCAGCAGCTTGGTTCCAGGGGGCACAGATACGCAGTATTTT.

The chain couples TRBV30 to TRBJ2-5; D may be TRBD2 (5 bases). This CDR3 is 12 amino acids long. Germline assignment: CDR1 GTSNPN and CDR2 SVGIG (reference sequence). V was trimmed by 2 bases and J by 4 bases, leaving 8 bases between them. The CDR3 region has the DNA TGTGCCTGGAGTTCGGGGTCAGAGACCCAGTACTTC. This gives the protein CAWSSGSETQYF.

The chain uses TRBV4-1 and TRBJ2-2, with 13 positions matching TRBD2. CDR3 size: 14 residues. V shed 6 bases, J shed 10 bases, and the junction held 5 bases outside the gene matches. Germline assignment: CDR1 MGHRA and CDR2 YSYEKL. The CDR3 nucleotides are TGCGCCAGCAGACTAGCGGGGGGGCCGACGGAGCTGTTTTTT. Translating gives CASRLAGGPTELFF.

This sequence joins TRBV9 and TRBJ2-1, with D perhaps TRBD1 (5 bases). CDR3 length: 15 residues. The V and J ends lost 4 bases and 5 bases respectively, with 16 bases between them. CDR1 is SGDLS, CDR2 YYNGEE, per germline. CDR3 sequence (DNA): TGTGCCAGCAGCTTTGACAGTGCCCCTCACAATGAGCAGTTCTTC. This encodes CASSFDSAPHNEQFF.

The rearrangement joins TRBV7-2 to TRBJ2-1; D is perhaps TRBD2 (5 bases). Germline CDR1 and CDR2: SGHTA and FQGNSA. V lost 4 bases and J 9 bases, leaving 13 bases between the germline ends. This CDR3 is built from 13 residues. For the CDR3, the DNA is TGTGCCAGCAGCTCGAGCCTGAGGGCTGAGCAGTTCTTC. Residues: CASSSSLRAEQFF.

This chain uses TRBV6-5 with TRBJ2-7, with D maybe TRBD2 (5 bases). CDR3 length: 15 residues. V dropped 6 bases and J dropped 3 bases, with 18 bases sitting between them. Germline values: CDR1 MNHEY, CDR2 SVGAGI. The CDR3 coding sequence is TGTGCCAGCAGACGCGCCTCGAGGAGGATCTACGAGCAGTACTTC. Encoded protein: CASRRASRRIYEQYF.

The chain couples TRBV9 to TRBJ1-6; 7 positions match TRBD1. CDR3 length: 16 residues. Trimming removed 3 bases from V and 0 bases from J; junction bases left unmatched: 3. The germline V gene encodes CDR1 SGDLS and CDR2 YYNGEE. DNA of the CDR3: TGTGCCAGCAGCGGGGGACAGAGCTCCTATAATTCACCCCTCCACTTT. Protein product: CASSGGQSSYNSPLHF.

The chain links TRBV5-1 to TRBJ2-2, with TRBD1 matching over 7 bases. Germline V gene lookup returns CDR1 SGHRS and CDR2 YFSETQ. This CDR3 spans 16 amino acids. J gave up 4 bases and V 4 bases, and 10 bases lay outside the gene matches. DNA of the CDR3: TGCGCCAGCAGCACCCAGACAGGGCCTAGCACCGGGGAGCTGTTTTTT. Residues: CASSTQTGPSTGELFF.

V gene TRBV5-6 combines with J gene TRBJ1-1; maybe TRBD1 (5 bases). Per germline, CDR1 SGHDT and CDR2 YYEEEE. This CDR3 spans 17 amino acids. Trimming shortened V by 0 bases and J by 3 bases, and 18 bases separated the two germline ends. DNA of the CDR3: TGTGCCAGCAGCTTGGCATGGGGGGTCCCTTTAGACACTGAAGCTTTCTTT. It codes for CASSLAWGVPLDTEAFF.

The chain recombines TRBV7-9 with TRBJ2-6, with 9 bases aligning to TRBD2. The CDR3 is 18 residues long. Trimming at V came to 4 bases and at J to 0 bases, leaving 7 bases not matched to a gene. Germline loops: CDR1 SEHNR, CDR2 FQNEAQ (reference sequence). The CDR3 loop is CASSSSGLAASGANVLTF. CDR3 bases: TGTGCCAGCAGCTCATCGGGACTAGCCGCCTCTGGGGCCAACGTCCTGACTTTC.

CDR3 DNA: TGTGCCAGCAAAGGGACAGGGGGGATCCCAGAGGATGAGCAGTTCTTC. Its protein is CASKGTGGIPEDEQFF. The gene calls are TRBV21-1 and TRBJ2-1; TRBD1 was called by the table and not checked on the DNA. TRBV21-1 is annotated as a pseudogene. This CDR3 is built from 16 residues.

CDR3 residues: CASSSRDSSGANVLTF. For the CDR3, the DNA is TGTGCCAGTAGTAGTAGGGACAGCTCTGGGGCCAACGTCCTGACTTTC. The chain combines TRBV19 with TRBJ2-6, with 7 bases fitting TRBD1. This CDR3 region has 16 residues. Germline assignment: CDR1 LNHDA and CDR2 SQIVND (reference sequence). V lost 4 bases, J lost 0 bases, and 3 bases stayed unmatched.

J is TRBJ1-5 and V is TRBV10-1, with D possibly matching TRBD1 (5 bases). The ends were cut back, 4 bases at V and 6 bases at J, with 10 bases in the middle. CDR3 size: 13 residues. Germline V CDR1 and CDR2: WNHNN, SYGVQD (reference sequence). This CDR3 reads CASSGGEGQPQHF. The CDR3 nucleotides read TGCGCCAGCAGTGGGGGGGAAGGTCAGCCCCAGCATTTT.

V gene TRBV7-9 combines with J gene TRBJ2-7; maybe TRBD1 (6 bases). The CDR3 sequence is 15 residues long. Germline V lookup: CDR1 SEHNR, CDR2 FQNEAQ (reference sequence). V was clipped by 5 bases and J by 2 bases, with 16 bases between them. CDR3 nucleotides: TGTGCCAGCAGCCGCTCAGGGGCCCCTCCCTACGAGCAGTACTTC. Amino acid sequence: CASSRSGAPPYEQYF.